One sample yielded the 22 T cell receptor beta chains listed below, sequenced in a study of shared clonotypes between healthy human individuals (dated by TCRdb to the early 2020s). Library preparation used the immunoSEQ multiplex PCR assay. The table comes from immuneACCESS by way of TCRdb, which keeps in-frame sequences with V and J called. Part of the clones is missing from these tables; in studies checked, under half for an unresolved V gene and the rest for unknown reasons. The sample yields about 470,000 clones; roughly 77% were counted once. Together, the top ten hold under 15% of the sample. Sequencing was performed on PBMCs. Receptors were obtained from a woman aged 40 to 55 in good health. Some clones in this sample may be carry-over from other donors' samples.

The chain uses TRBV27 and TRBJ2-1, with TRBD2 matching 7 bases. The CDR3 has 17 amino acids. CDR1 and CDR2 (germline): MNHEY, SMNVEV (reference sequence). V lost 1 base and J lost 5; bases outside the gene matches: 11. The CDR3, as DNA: TGTGCCAGCAGTTTATTGGGCGGGCTAGCGGCTAACAATGAGCAGTTCTTC. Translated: CASSLLGGLAANNEQFF.

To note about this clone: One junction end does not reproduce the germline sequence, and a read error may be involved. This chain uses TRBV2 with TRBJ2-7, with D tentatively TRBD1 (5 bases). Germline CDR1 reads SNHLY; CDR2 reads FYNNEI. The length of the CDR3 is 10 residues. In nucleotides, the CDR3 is TGTGCCAGCAGCCTAAGCCTACAGGAATTC. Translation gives CASSLSLQEF.

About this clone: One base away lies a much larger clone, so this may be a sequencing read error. This CDR3 is CASSDYGPKYDEQFF. The CDR3 DNA reads TGCGCCAGCAGCGACTACGGGCCCAAATACGATGAGCAGTTCTTC. The chain uses TRBV10-1 and TRBJ2-1, with D possibly matching TRBD2 (5 bases). Trimming took off 6 bases at V and 8 bases at J, with 20 bases between the two ends. CDR1 and CDR2 (germline): WNHNN, SYGVQD (reference sequence). The CDR3 has 15 residues.

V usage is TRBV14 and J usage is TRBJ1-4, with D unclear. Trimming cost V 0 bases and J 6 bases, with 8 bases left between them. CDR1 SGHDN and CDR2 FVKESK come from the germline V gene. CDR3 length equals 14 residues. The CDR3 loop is CASSQDRVYEKLFF. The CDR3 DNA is TGTGCCAGCAGCCAAGACAGAGTATATGAAAAACTGTTTTTT.

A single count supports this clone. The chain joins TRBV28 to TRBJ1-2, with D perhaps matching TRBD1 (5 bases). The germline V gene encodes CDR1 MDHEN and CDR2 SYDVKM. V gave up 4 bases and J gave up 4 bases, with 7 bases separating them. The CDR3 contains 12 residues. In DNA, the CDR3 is TGTGCCAGCAGTTCCAGGGTCTATGGCTACACCTTC. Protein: CASSSRVYGYTF.

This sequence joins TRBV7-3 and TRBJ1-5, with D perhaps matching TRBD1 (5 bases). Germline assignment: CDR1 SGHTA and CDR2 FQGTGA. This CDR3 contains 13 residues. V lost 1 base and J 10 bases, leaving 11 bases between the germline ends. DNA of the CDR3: TGTGCCAGCAGCTTAAGGGCAGGGAGCCCCCAGCATTTT. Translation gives CASSLRAGSPQHF.

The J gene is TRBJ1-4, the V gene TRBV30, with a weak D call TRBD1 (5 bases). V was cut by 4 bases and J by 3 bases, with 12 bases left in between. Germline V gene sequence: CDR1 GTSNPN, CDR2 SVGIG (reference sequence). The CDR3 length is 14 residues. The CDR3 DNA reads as TGTGCCTGGACCTCTGGGGGAGCTAATGAAAAACTGTTTTTT. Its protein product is CAWTSGGANEKLFF.

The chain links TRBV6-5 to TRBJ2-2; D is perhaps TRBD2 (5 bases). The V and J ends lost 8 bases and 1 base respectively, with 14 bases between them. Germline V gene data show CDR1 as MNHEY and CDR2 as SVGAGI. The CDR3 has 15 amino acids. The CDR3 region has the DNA TGTGCCAGCCGGATGGGAGCGATGAACACCGGGGAGCTGTTTTTT. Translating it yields CASRMGAMNTGELFF.

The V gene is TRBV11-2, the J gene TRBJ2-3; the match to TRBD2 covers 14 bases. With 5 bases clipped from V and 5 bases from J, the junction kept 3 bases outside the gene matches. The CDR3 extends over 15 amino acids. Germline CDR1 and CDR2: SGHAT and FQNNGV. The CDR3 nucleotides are TGTGCCAGCAGCGGGACTAGCGGGAGAGGAGATACGCAGTATTTT. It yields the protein CASSGTSGRGDTQYF.

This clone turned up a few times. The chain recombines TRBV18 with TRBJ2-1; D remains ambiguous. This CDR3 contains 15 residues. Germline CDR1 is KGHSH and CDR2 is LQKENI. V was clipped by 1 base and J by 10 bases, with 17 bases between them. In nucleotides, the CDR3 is TGTGCCAGCTCACCACTGGCCGTGGATGTCGGAGAGCAGTTCTTC. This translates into CASSPLAVDVGEQFF.

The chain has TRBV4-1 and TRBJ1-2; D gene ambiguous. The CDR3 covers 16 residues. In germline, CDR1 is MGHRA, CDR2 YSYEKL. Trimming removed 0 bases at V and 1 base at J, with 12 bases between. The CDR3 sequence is CASSQETSPRNYGYTF. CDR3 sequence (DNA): TGCGCCAGCAGCCAAGAGACGAGCCCCCGTAACTATGGCTACACCTTC.

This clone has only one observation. The CDR3 coding sequence is TGTGCCAGCTCCTCCTCCGGCGCGAACTATGGCTACACCTTC. This translates into CASSSSGANYGYTF. The chain joins TRBV18 to TRBJ1-2; D remains ambiguous. The CDR3 is made up of 14 amino acids. V lost 6 bases and J lost 2, with 13 bases in between. CDR1 and CDR2 from the germline V gene are KGHSH and LQKENI.

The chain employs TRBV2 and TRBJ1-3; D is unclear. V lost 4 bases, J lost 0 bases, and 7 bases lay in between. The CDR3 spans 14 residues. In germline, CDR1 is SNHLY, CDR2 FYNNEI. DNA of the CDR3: TGTGCCAGCAGTGCGGGGTTCTCTGGAAACACCATATATTTT. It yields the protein CASSAGFSGNTIYF.

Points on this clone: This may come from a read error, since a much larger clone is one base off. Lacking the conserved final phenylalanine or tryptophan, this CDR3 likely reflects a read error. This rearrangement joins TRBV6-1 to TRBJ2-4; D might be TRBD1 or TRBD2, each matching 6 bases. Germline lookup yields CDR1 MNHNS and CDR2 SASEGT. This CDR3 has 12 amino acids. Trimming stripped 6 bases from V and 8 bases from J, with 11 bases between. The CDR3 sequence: CASSWGADIQYL. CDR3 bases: TGTGCCAGCAGCTGGGGGGCCGACATTCAGTACCTC.

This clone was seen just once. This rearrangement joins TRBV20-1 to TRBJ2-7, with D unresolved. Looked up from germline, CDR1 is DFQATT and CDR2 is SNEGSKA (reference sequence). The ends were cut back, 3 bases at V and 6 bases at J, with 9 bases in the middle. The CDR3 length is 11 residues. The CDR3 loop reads CSARRVLEQYF. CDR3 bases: TGCAGTGCTAGGCGAGTACTCGAGCAGTACTTC.

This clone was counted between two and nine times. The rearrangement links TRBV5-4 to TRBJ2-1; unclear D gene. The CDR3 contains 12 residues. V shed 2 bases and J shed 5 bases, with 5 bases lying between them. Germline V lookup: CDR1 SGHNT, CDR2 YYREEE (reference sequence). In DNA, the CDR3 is TGTGCCAGCAGCTTTGGTAACAATGAGCAGTTCTTC. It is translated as CASSFGNNEQFF.

CDR3 amino acids: CASSVAGDAYEQYF. DNA for the CDR3: TGTGCCAGCAGTGTAGCGGGAGACGCCTACGAGCAGTACTTC. This rearrangement joins TRBV6-5 to TRBJ2-7, with 9 bases aligning to TRBD2. In germline, CDR1 is MNHEY, CDR2 SVGAGI. This CDR3 region has 14 residues. With 5 bases clipped from V and 2 bases from J, the junction kept 4 bases outside the gene matches.

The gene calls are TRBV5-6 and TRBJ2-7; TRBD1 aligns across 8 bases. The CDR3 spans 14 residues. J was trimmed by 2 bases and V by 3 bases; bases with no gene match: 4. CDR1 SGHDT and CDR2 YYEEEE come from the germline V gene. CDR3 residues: CASSWTGTTYEQYF. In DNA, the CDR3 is TGTGCCAGCAGCTGGACAGGGACGACCTACGAGCAGTACTTC.

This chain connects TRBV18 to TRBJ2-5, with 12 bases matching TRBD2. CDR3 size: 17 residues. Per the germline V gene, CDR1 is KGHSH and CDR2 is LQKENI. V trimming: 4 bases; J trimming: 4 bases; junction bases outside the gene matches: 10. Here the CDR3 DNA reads TGTGCCAGCTCACTCCGCTCGACTAGCGGGAGAGGAGAGACCCAGTACTTC. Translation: CASSLRSTSGRGETQYF.

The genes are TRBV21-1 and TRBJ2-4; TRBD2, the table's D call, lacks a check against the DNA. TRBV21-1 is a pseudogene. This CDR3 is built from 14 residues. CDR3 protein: CASSIGLAKNIQYF. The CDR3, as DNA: TGTGCCAGCAGCATCGGACTAGCCAAAAACATTCAGTACTTC.

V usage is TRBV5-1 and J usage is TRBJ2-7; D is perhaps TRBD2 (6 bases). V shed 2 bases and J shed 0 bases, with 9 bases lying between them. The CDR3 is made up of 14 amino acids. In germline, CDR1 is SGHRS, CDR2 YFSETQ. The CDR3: CASSFGGSSYEQYF. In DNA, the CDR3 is TGCGCCAGCAGCTTCGGGGGAAGCTCCTACGAGCAGTACTTC.

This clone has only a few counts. This CDR3 is CASSLDGTDTQYF. The DNA for the CDR3 is TGTGCCAGCAGCTTAGACGGCACAGATACGCAGTATTTT. The rearrangement joins TRBV7-9 to TRBJ2-3; D not certain. Germline-derived CDR1 and CDR2 are SEHNR and FQNEAQ (reference sequence). This CDR3 contains 13 residues. Trimming took 1 base from V and 1 from J, leaving 3 bases between them. Looking up the rest from reference TRBV7-9 and TRBJ2-3 gives the full variable domain: DTGVSQNPRHKITKRGQNVTFRCDPISEHNRLYWYRQTLGQGPEFLTYFQNEAQLEKSRLLSDRFSAERPKGSFSTLEIQRTEQGDSAMYLCASSLDGTDTQYFGPGTRLTVL.